Listed here are 23 T cell receptor beta chains from one sample, sequenced in a study of blood T cell repertoires in COVID-19. Measured with immunoSEQ multiplex PCR; TCRdb has only the in-frame clones, and not every one. This sample carries roughly 99,000 clones, around nine tenths of them seen once, and the ten largest clones take around 1.3%. The sample comprised peripheral blood. These receptors originate from a woman aged 25 to 39 with acute or convalescent COVID-19.

This chain joins TRBV14 and TRBJ2-1; D possibly corresponds to TRBD2 (6 bases). The CDR3 runs 13 residues. V lost 6 bases and J 7 bases, leaving 13 bases between the germline ends. Germline V gene sequence: CDR1 SGHDN, CDR2 FVKESK. The CDR3 DNA follows: TGTGCCAGCAGTGTGGGAGGAGGGAATGAGCAGTTCTTC. Protein: CASSVGGGNEQFF.

The rearrangement joins TRBV24-1 to TRBJ1-4; D remains unclear. V lost 4 bases to trimming and J lost 4 bases, with 3 bases between them. In germline, CDR1 is KGHDR, CDR2 SFDVKD. The CDR3 contains 12 residues. The CDR3 loop is CATSDFNEKLFF. The DNA of the CDR3 is TGTGCCACCAGTGACTTTAATGAAAAACTGTTTTTT.

The genes are TRBV2 and TRBJ1-2, with TRBD1 identical over 10 bases. V lost 6 bases to trimming and J lost 3 bases; unmatched junction nucleotides: 10. CDR1 and CDR2 (germline): SNHLY, FYNNEI. CDR3 length: 16 residues. DNA for the CDR3: TGTGCCAGCAGCGAGAGTGGACAGGGGGTTCACTATGGCTACACCTTC. Amino acids: CASSESGQGVHYGYTF.

The chain carries TRBV6-5 and TRBJ2-3, with 12 bases aligning to TRBD2. This CDR3 has 15 residues. With 5 bases clipped from V and 3 bases from J, the junction kept 3 bases outside the gene matches. Germline CDR1 reads MNHEY; CDR2 reads SVGAGI. The CDR3 DNA reads TGTGCCAGCAGTCGGACTAGCGGGGCAACAGATACGCAGTATTTT. Translated: CASSRTSGATDTQYF.

The chain joins TRBV19 to TRBJ1-1; tentative D call: TRBD1 (6 bases). V gave up 10 bases and J gave up 0 bases, with 15 bases separating them. CDR3 length equals 14 residues. The germline V gene encodes CDR1 LNHDA and CDR2 SQIVND (reference sequence). The DNA of the CDR3 is TGTGCCACCAAACCGGGACATATGAACACTGAAGCTTTCTTT. Its translation: CATKPGHMNTEAFF.

The rearrangement uses TRBV19 and TRBJ2-7; 9 bases are shared with TRBD1. Germline trimming cut 4 bases from V and 6 bases from J; bases unmatched to any gene: 7. CDR3 length: 14 amino acids. Germline V gene data show CDR1 as LNHDA and CDR2 as SQIVND (reference sequence). CDR3 sequence reads: CASSTRDRAAEQYF. The CDR3 nucleotides are TGTGCCAGTAGTACCCGGGACAGGGCAGCCGAGCAGTACTTC.

The chain joins TRBV19 to TRBJ2-2; a weak D match, TRBD2 (5 bases). Trimming took 3 bases from V and 5 from J, leaving 10 bases between them. This CDR3 is built from 14 residues. CDR1 is LNHDA and CDR2 is SQIVND in the germline V gene (reference sequence). CDR3 bases: TGTGCCAGTAGTATCCGGGAAGGGACCGGGGAGCTGTTTTTT. It codes for CASSIREGTGELFF.

The chain recombines TRBV3-1 (or the pseudogene TRBV3-2) with TRBJ1-3; D is perhaps TRBD1 (6 bases). The CDR3 loop spans 17 amino acids. CDR1 LGHDT and CDR2 YNNKEL come from the germline V gene (reference sequence). V was clipped by 4 bases and J by 0 bases, with 16 bases between them. Here the CDR3 DNA reads TGTGCCAGCAGCCCGCGGACAGCCTTCCTCTCTGGAAACACCATATATTTT. This translates into CASSPRTAFLSGNTIYF.

CDR3 residues: CASSLVAGPNTGELFF. CDR3 nucleotides: TGTGCCAGCAGCTTAGTAGCAGGGCCGAACACCGGGGAGCTGTTTTTT. The chain is built from TRBV7-8 and TRBJ2-2; perhaps TRBD1 as D (5 bases). The CDR3 runs 16 residues. The germline CDR1 and CDR2 sequences are SGHVS and FQNEAQ. V gave up 1 base and J gave up 0 bases, with 9 bases separating them.

The chain is built from TRBV19 and TRBJ2-7; perhaps TRBD1 as D (6 bases). CDR1 and CDR2 from the germline V gene are LNHDA and SQIVND (reference sequence). The CDR3 has 10 amino acids. With 11 bases removed from V and 6 bases from J, the gap between germline ends came to 11 bases. The CDR3 loop is CALDRSEQYF. CDR3 nucleotides: TGTGCCCTAGACAGGTCCGAGCAGTACTTC.

The rearrangement uses TRBV6-2 or TRBV6-3 and TRBJ1-2; 7 positions agree with TRBD1. The CDR3 contains 16 residues. CDR1 and CDR2 from the germline V gene are MNHEY and SVGEGT. J was trimmed by 3 bases and V by 2 bases; bases with no gene match: 9. For the CDR3, the DNA is TGTGCCAGCAGTTACAAACAGGGGAGGAATGACTATGGCTACACCTTC. As protein: CASSYKQGRNDYGYTF.

The chain has TRBV27 and TRBJ1-2, with 12 nucleotides matching TRBD1. Germline assignment: CDR1 MNHEY and CDR2 SMNVEV (reference sequence). J gave up 8 bases and V 3 bases, and 7 bases lay outside the gene matches. CDR3 length equals 15 residues. In DNA form, the CDR3 reads TGTGCCAGCAGTTTCCGGGACAGGGGGCGTCAAGGCTACACCTTC. It translates to CASSFRDRGRQGYTF.

This rearrangement joins TRBV2 to TRBJ1-2, with 7 nucleotides matching TRBD1. The junction had 6 bases not matched to a gene; V was cut back by 7 bases and J by 4 bases. Germline V CDR1 and CDR2: SNHLY, FYNNEI. The length of the CDR3 is 13 residues. The CDR3, as DNA: TGTGCCAGCAATCAGGGACAGCTCTATGGCTACACCTTC. Encoded protein: CASNQGQLYGYTF.

A single count supports this clone. The genes are TRBV14 and TRBJ2-1; D ambiguous. Trimming removed 0 bases from V and 7 bases from J, with 10 bases in between. The CDR3 sequence is 14 residues long. Germline V gene lookup returns CDR1 SGHDN and CDR2 FVKESK. CDR3 sequence: CASSQDFVGNEQFF. The DNA for the CDR3 is TGTGCCAGCAGCCAAGATTTCGTCGGGAATGAGCAGTTCTTC.

This chain joins TRBV12-3 or TRBV12-4 and TRBJ2-1; D may be TRBD2 (5 bases). The V gene lost 1 base and the J gene lost 7 bases, with 8 bases spanning the gap. The CDR3 is 13 amino acids. The CDR3 nucleotides are TGTGCCAGCAGTTTAGGGACTTTTAATGAGCAGTTCTTC. Residues: CASSLGTFNEQFF.

This sequence joins TRBV5-8 and TRBJ1-2, with unresolved D. The CDR3 has 13 residues. Trimming removed 3 bases from V and 3 bases from J, with 9 bases in between. The germline V gene has CDR1 SGHTS and CDR2 YDEGEE. The CDR3 region is CASSWASDYGYTF. The DNA for the CDR3 is TGTGCCAGCAGCTGGGCCTCGGACTATGGCTACACCTTC. The complete variable domain, with remaining parts taken from reference TRBV5-8 and TRBJ1-2, reads EAGVTQSPTHLIKTRGQQATLRCSPISGHTSVYWYQQALGLGLQFLLWYDEGEERNRGNFPPRFSGRQFPNYSSELNVNALELEDSALYLCASSWASDYGYTFGSGTRLTVV.

V is TRBV24-1 and J is TRBJ1-1; no clear D. Trimming cost V 11 bases and J 4 bases, with 7 bases left between them. The CDR3 sequence is 10 residues long. Germline loops: CDR1 KGHDR, CDR2 SFDVKD. CDR3 loop: CASRVTEAFF. CDR3 nucleotides: TGTGCCAGCCGGGTCACTGAAGCTTTCTTT.

V is TRBV9 and J is TRBJ1-2; D is uncertain. Deletions cut 0 bases from V and 0 bases from J, with 15 bases between. The germline gives CDR1 SGDLS, CDR2 YYNGEE. This CDR3 region has 17 residues. CDR3 loop: CASSVGVRELSNYGYTF. CDR3 nucleotide sequence: TGTGCCAGCAGCGTAGGGGTCCGGGAGTTGTCTAACTATGGCTACACCTTC.

This clone was recorded once. The chain has TRBV7-2 and TRBJ2-7, with 8 bases that match TRBD1. Trimming took 5 bases from V and 6 from J; bases not matched to a gene: 12. Germline V gives CDR1 SGHTA, CDR2 FQGNSA. The CDR3 contains 15 residues. This CDR3 is CASSQSDRGFREQYF. The CDR3 DNA sequence: TGTGCCAGCAGCCAAAGTGACAGGGGATTTCGCGAGCAGTACTTC. Variable domain in full (rest from reference TRBV7-2 and TRBJ2-7): GAGVSQSPSNKVTEKGKDVELRCDPISGHTALYWYRQSLGQGLEFLIYFQGNSAPDKSGLPSDRFSAERTGGSVSTLTIQRTQQEDSAVYLCASSQSDRGFREQYFGPGTRLTVT.

J is TRBJ2-7 and V is TRBV4-3; 8 positions match TRBD2. After removal of 4 bases from V and 4 bases from J, the junction contained 9 bases not matched to a gene. CDR1 and CDR2 from the germline V gene are LGHNA and YSLEER. The CDR3 is made up of 15 amino acids. CDR3 sequence (DNA): TGCGCCAGCAGCCCCGTAAGCGGGAGTAGGTACGAGCAGTACTTC. Amino acids: CASSPVSGSRYEQYF.

J is TRBJ1-4 and V is TRBV20-1; weak D call: TRBD1 (5 bases). Germline CDR1 DFQATT, CDR2 SNEGSKA (reference sequence). The length of the CDR3 is 16 residues. Deletions cut 3 bases from V and 0 bases from J, with 14 bases between. The CDR3 protein is CSASRLTGATNEKLFF. DNA for the CDR3: TGCAGTGCTAGTCGCCTCACAGGTGCAACTAATGAAAAACTGTTTTTT.

This chain joins TRBV4-1 and TRBJ2-7, with a possible D match to TRBD2 (5 bases). V lost 4 bases and J 4 bases, leaving 20 bases between the germline ends. Per germline, CDR1 MGHRA and CDR2 YSYEKL. The CDR3 is 16 residues long. CDR3 in DNA: TGCGCCAGCAGCCCTCTGAACGGGGTTGTGTGGTACGAGCAGTACTTC. This gives the protein CASSPLNGVVWYEQYF.

This clone appeared a few times. This chain's CDR3 is CASSHTGQGSNYGYTF. CDR3 DNA: TGTGCCAGCAGCCATACCGGACAGGGCTCTAACTATGGCTACACCTTC. The rearrangement uses TRBV4-2 and TRBJ1-2; 8 bases align to TRBD1. The germline V gene encodes CDR1 LGHNA and CDR2 YNFKEQ. The CDR3 totals 16 residues. Trimming cost V 3 bases and J 0 bases; bases outside gene matches: 6.